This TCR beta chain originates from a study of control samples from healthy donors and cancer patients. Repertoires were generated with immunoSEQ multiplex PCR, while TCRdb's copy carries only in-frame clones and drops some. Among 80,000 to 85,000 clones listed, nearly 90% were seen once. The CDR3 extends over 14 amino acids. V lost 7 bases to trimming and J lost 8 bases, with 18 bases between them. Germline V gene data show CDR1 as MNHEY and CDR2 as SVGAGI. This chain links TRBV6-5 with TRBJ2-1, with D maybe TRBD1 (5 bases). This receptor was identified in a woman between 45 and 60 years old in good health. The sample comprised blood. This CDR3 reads CASTVIQGYDEQFF. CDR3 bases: TGTGCCAGCACCGTTATCCAGGGATATGATGAGCAGTTCTTC.